This TCR beta chain is from a study of spatial heterogeneity in lung cancer. On the study more broadly: Consistently, beta-chain sequences turned up in larger numbers than alpha-chain sequences did. Overall study findings and caveats: Ubiquitous, expanded tumor-derived TCRs were more frequently observed in blood at resection than at follow-up.

Stated time point: sample taken at primary tumor resection. Material for sequencing was whole RNA from tumor, nontumor lung or frozen PBMC, left unsorted. The donor group consisted of approximately 77 patients who had untreated, early-stage non-small cell lung cancer. A unique molecular identifier was carried by every single TCR cDNA molecule. One entry per CDR3 protein, called by TCRdb with MiXCR from the 5' RACE reads. This table has 82,000 or so distinct CDR3 sequences, about 12% appearing once. In this sample, this clonotype turned up a few times. The antigen is not known. The sequence came from a male donor with early-stage non-small cell lung cancer. Specimen: PBMCs, collected at surgery.

CDR3 protein: CASKGQVGEQYF. The CDR3 DNA reads TGTGCCAGCAAGGGACAGGTGGGCGAGCAGTACTTC. V and J are TRBV2 and TRBJ2-7; the match to TRBD1 covers 8 bases. With V trimmed by 7 bases and J by 6 bases, 5 bases remained unmatched. Germline CDR1 SNHLY, CDR2 FYNNEI. This CDR3 is built from 12 residues. Based on the CDR3 plus reference TRBV2 and TRBJ2-7, the full variable domain is EPEVTQTPSHQVTQMGQEVILRCVPISNHLYFYWYRQILGQKVEFLVSFYNNEISEKSEIFDDQFSVERPDGSNFTLKIRSTKLEDSAMYFCASKGQVGEQYFGPGTRLTVT.